The 14 T cell receptor beta chains below all came from one sample that was sequenced in a study of T cell changes during pregnancy in multiple sclerosis (dated by TCRdb to about 2019). The library came from the immunoSEQ multiplex PCR assay. TCRdb holds this immuneACCESS table with in-frame rearrangements only. Some clones are missing; in checked studies, unresolved V genes explain under half, and the rest has no known cause. The sample records 25,000 to 40,000 clones, about nine tenths of which are singletons. The ten largest clones add up to about 5.8% of the sample. The sequencing here drew on CD8+ T cells from peripheral blood mononuclear cells, taken in the second trimester of pregnancy. These receptors came from a female donor with multiple sclerosis, enrolled in a pregnancy study.

The chain joins TRBV2 to TRBJ2-1; possible D gene TRBD2, 6 bases. In germline, CDR1 is SNHLY, CDR2 FYNNEI. Trimming stripped 7 bases from V and 5 bases from J, with 15 bases between. This CDR3 region has 14 residues. The CDR3 spells CASKRRGADNEQFF. As DNA, the CDR3 is TGTGCCAGCAAGCGGCGGGGAGCGGACAATGAGCAGTTCTTC.

The J gene is TRBJ2-1, the V gene TRBV27; 10 bases are shared with TRBD1. The CDR3 is 15 amino acids. Looked up from germline, CDR1 is MNHEY and CDR2 is SMNVEV (reference sequence). V shed 8 bases, J shed 5 bases, and the junction held 9 bases outside the gene matches. The CDR3 region has the DNA TGTGCCAGCTACAGGGGGACAGGGGATGACAATGAGCAGTTCTTC. Encoded protein: CASYRGTGDDNEQFF.

J is TRBJ2-2 and V is TRBV4-3; 9 positions match TRBD2. This CDR3 region has 17 residues. Germline V gene lookup returns CDR1 LGHNA and CDR2 YSLEER. After removal of 0 bases from V and 4 bases from J, the junction contained 6 bases not matched to a gene. This chain's CDR3 is CASSQDPTSGSTGELFF. The CDR3 coding sequence is TGCGCCAGCAGCCAAGATCCGACTAGCGGAAGCACCGGGGAGCTGTTTTTT.

This chain connects TRBV7-9 to TRBJ2-1; D gene unclear. Germline CDR1 SEHNR, CDR2 FQNEAQ (reference sequence). Trimming shortened V by 5 bases and J by 7 bases, and 9 bases separated the two germline ends. The CDR3 loop spans 12 amino acids. The CDR3 loop is CASSDAGNEQFF. CDR3 DNA sequence: TGTGCCAGCAGCGATGCAGGAAATGAGCAGTTCTTC.

The chain is built from TRBV4-3 and TRBJ2-7, with TRBD1 matching over 8 bases. V shed 0 bases, J shed 0 bases, and the junction held 7 bases outside the gene matches. The germline gives CDR1 LGHNA, CDR2 YSLEER. This CDR3 comprises 17 residues. The CDR3 DNA reads as TGCGCCAGCAGCCAAGATAGCACAGGGGGTTCCTCCTACGAGCAGTACTTC. This codes for CASSQDSTGGSSYEQYF.

The chain is built from TRBV7-2 and TRBJ2-7, with 10 bases lining up with TRBD2. This CDR3 region has 16 residues. Germline trimming cut 5 bases from V and 0 bases from J; bases unmatched to any gene: 7. The V gene's germline CDR1 is SGHTA and CDR2 FQGNSA. The DNA for the CDR3 is TGTGCCAGCAGCACTCTAGCGGGAGAGGGCTCCTACGAGCAGTACTTC. Protein sequence: CASSTLAGEGSYEQYF. Complete variable domain (other parts from reference TRBV7-2 and TRBJ2-7): GAGVSQSPSNKVTEKGKDVELRCDPISGHTALYWYRQSLGQGLEFLIYFQGNSAPDKSGLPSDRFSAERTGGSVSTLTIQRTQQEDSAVYLCASSTLAGEGSYEQYFGPGTRLTVT.

The chain uses TRBV7-9 and TRBJ2-1; 14 bases are shared with TRBD2. The CDR3 is 15 amino acids. With 6 bases clipped from V and 4 bases from J, the junction kept 2 bases outside the gene matches. Looked up from germline, CDR1 is SEHNR and CDR2 is FQNEAQ (reference sequence). The chain's CDR3 is CASRGTSGRYNEQFF. CDR3 nucleotides: TGTGCCAGCAGGGGGACTAGCGGGAGATACAATGAGCAGTTCTTC.

The chain is built from TRBV27 and TRBJ2-7; D gene ambiguous. The CDR3 has 13 amino acids. Germline CDR1 MNHEY, CDR2 SMNVEV (reference sequence). V was trimmed by 3 bases and J by 1 base, leaving 7 bases between them. CDR3 residues: CASSFAPSYEQYF. The CDR3 nucleotides read TGTGCCAGCAGTTTTGCGCCTTCCTACGAGCAGTACTTC.

The rearrangement joins TRBV19 to TRBJ1-1; unclear D gene. The CDR3 totals 14 residues. Trimming stripped 2 bases from V and 5 bases from J, with 12 bases between. CDR1 and CDR2 (germline): LNHDA, SQIVND (reference sequence). The CDR3 DNA reads TGTGCCAGTAGTATATCTCCCTCCCGGACTGAAGCTTTCTTT. This gives the protein CASSISPSRTEAFF. Supplemented by reference TRBV19 and TRBJ1-1, the full variable domain reads DGGITQSPKYLFRKEGQNVTLSCEQNLNHDAMYWYRQDPGQGLRLIYYSQIVNDFQKGDIAEGYSVSREKKESFPLTVTSAQKNPTAFYLCASSISPSRTEAFFGQGTRLTVV.

This chain joins TRBV27 and TRBJ2-1; no definite D call. Germline CDR1 and CDR2: MNHEY and SMNVEV (reference sequence). The CDR3 is 13 residues long. V lost 6 bases, J lost 5 bases, and 11 bases lay in between. In DNA form, the CDR3 reads TGTGCCAGCAGCTTTTCCAGGAACAATGAGCAGTTCTTC. This sequence encodes CASSFSRNNEQFF.

This chain connects TRBV7-9 to TRBJ1-1; 7 nucleotides align to TRBD1. CDR3 length equals 15 residues. With V trimmed by 1 base and J by 3 bases, 5 bases remained unmatched. Germline CDR1 is SEHNR and CDR2 is FQNEAQ (reference sequence). This CDR3 is CASSLGTGADTEAFF. DNA of the CDR3: TGTGCCAGCAGCTTAGGGACAGGAGCGGACACTGAAGCTTTCTTT. The full variable domain, with the rest looked up from reference TRBV7-9 and TRBJ1-1, is DTGVSQNPRHKITKRGQNVTFRCDPISEHNRLYWYRQTLGQGPEFLTYFQNEAQLEKSRLLSDRFSAERPKGSFSTLEIQRTEQGDSAMYLCASSLGTGADTEAFFGQGTRLTVV.

The CDR3 sequence is CASRPGGGTEAFF. DNA of the CDR3: TGTGCCAGTCGGCCAGGGGGCGGCACTGAAGCTTTCTTT. This chain joins TRBV18 and TRBJ1-1; 8 positions match TRBD1. The CDR3 totals 13 residues. CDR1 and CDR2 (germline): KGHSH, LQKENI. After removal of 9 bases from V and 4 bases from J, the junction contained 7 bases not matched to a gene.

The V and J genes are TRBV7-9 and TRBJ2-5; 7 bases map to TRBD2. Germline trimming cut 5 bases from V and 2 bases from J; bases unmatched to any gene: 5. Looked up from germline, CDR1 is SEHNR and CDR2 is FQNEAQ (reference sequence). The CDR3 runs 14 residues. The CDR3 nucleotides are TGTGCCAGCAGCACGAGCGGGGCACAAGAGACCCAGTACTTC. It specifies CASSTSGAQETQYF.

J is TRBJ2-2 and V is TRBV27; D uncertain. The V end was cut by 6 bases, the J end by 2 bases, with 10 bases between. Germline CDR1 is MNHEY and CDR2 is SMNVEV (reference sequence). There are 14 residues in the CDR3. In nucleotides, the CDR3 is TGTGCCAGCAGCATCCGCGGCAACACCGGGGAGCTGTTTTTT. This gives the protein CASSIRGNTGELFF.